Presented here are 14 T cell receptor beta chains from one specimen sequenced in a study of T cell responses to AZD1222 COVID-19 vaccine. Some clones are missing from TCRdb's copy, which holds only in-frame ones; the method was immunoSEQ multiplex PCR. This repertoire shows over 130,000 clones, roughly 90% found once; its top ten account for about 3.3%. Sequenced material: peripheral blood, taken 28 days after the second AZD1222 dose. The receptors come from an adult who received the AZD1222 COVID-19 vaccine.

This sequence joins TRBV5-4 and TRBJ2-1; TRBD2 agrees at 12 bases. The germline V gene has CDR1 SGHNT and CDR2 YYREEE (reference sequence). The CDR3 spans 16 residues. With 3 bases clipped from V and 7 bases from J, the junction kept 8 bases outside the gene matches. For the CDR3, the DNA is TGTGCCAGCAGCTCCCGACTAGCGGGAGTGGGGAATGAGCAGTTCTTC. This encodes CASSSRLAGVGNEQFF.

CDR3 nucleotide sequence: TGTGCCAGCAGTCCCTCCAAGGACTACGAGCAGTACTTC. Protein sequence: CASSPSKDYEQYF. The V and J genes are TRBV6-6 and TRBJ2-7; D remains ambiguous. The CDR3 is 13 residues long. Germline lookup yields CDR1 MNHNY and CDR2 SVGAGI (reference sequence). With 5 bases removed from V and 3 bases from J, the gap between germline ends came to 11 bases.

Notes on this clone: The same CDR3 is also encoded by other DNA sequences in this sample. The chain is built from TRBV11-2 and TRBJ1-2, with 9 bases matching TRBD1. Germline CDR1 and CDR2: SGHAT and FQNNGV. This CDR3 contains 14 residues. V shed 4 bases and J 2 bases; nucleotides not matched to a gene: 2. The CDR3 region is CASSSDRGNYGYTF. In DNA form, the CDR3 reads TGTGCCAGCAGCTCAGACAGGGGGAACTATGGCTACACCTTC.

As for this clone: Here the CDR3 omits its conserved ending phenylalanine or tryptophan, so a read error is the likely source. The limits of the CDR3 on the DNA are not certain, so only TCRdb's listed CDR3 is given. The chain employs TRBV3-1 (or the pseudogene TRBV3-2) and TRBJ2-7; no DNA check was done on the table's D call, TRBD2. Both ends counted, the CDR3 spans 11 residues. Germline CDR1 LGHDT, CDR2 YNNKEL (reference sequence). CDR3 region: CASSSRAGWEI.

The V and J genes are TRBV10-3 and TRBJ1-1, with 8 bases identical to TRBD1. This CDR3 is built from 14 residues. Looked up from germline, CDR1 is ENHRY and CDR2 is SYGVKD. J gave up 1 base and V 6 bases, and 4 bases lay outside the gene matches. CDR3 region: CAIRGTGGNTEAFF. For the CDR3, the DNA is TGTGCCATCAGGGGCACAGGGGGGAACACTGAAGCTTTCTTT.

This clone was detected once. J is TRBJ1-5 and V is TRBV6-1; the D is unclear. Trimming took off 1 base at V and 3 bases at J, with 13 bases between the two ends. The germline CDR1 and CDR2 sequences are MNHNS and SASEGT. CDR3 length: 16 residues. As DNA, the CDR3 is TGTGCCAGCAGTGAAGTCGGCGGAGGGAACAATCAGCCCCAGCATTTT. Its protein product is CASSEVGGGNNQPQHF.

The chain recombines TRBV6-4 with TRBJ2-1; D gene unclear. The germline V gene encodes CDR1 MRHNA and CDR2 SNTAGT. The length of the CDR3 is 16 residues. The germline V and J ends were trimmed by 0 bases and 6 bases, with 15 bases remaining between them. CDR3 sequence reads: CASSDSYRALTNEQFF. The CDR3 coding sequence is TGTGCCAGCAGTGACTCGTATAGGGCTCTTACCAATGAGCAGTTCTTC.

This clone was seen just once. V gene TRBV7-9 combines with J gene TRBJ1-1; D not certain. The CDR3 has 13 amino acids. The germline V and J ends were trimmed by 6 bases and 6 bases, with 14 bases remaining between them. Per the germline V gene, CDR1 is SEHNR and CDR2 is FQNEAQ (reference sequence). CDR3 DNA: TGTGCCAGCAGTTCTTTTGAGGACTCTGAAGCTTTCTTT. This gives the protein CASSSFEDSEAFF.

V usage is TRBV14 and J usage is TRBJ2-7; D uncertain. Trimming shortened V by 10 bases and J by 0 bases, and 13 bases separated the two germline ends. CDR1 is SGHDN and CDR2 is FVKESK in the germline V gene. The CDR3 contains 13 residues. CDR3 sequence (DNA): TGTGCCACGGCCCCGACGATCTCCTACGAGCAGTACTTC. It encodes CATAPTISYEQYF. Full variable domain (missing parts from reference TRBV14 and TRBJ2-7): EAGVTQFPSHSVIEKGQTVTLRCDPISGHDNLYWYRRVMGKEIKFLLHFVKESKQDESGMPNNRFLAERTGGTYSTLKVQPAELEDSGVYFCATAPTISYEQYFGPGTRLTVT.

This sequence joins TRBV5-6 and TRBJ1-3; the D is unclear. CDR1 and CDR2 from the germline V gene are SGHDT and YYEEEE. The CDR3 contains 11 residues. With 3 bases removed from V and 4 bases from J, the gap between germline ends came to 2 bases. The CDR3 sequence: CASSSGNTIYF. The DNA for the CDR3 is TGTGCCAGCAGCTCCGGAAACACCATATATTTT.

The CDR3 DNA reads as TGTGCCAGCAGCCATGACAGAGGGGGCTATGGCTACACCTTC. It specifies CASSHDRGGYGYTF. V is TRBV6-5 and J is TRBJ1-2, with D possibly matching TRBD1 (6 bases). This CDR3 spans 14 amino acids. Germline lookup yields CDR1 MNHEY and CDR2 SVGAGI. The V end lost 6 bases, the J end lost 4 bases, and 15 bases lay between the germline ends.

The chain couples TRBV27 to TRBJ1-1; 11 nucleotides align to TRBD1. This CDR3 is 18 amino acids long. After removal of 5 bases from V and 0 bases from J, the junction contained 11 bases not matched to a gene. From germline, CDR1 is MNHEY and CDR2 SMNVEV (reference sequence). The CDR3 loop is CASSERDRGKAMNTEAFF. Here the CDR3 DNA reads TGTGCCAGCAGTGAGCGGGACAGGGGGAAAGCAATGAACACTGAAGCTTTCTTT.

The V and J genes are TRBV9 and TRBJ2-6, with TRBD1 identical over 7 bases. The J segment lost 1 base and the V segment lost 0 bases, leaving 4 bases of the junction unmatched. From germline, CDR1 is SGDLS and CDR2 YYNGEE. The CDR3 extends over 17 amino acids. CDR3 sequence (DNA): TGTGCCAGCAGCGTAGTCGACAGGGCTTCTGGGGCCAACGTCCTGACTTTC. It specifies CASSVVDRASGANVLTF.

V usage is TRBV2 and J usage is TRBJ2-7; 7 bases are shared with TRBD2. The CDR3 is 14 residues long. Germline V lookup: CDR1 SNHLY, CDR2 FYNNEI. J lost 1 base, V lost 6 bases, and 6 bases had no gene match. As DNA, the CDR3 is TGTGCCAGCAGGGAGGCTAGCGGTTCCTACGAGCAGTACTTC. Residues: CASREASGSYEQYF. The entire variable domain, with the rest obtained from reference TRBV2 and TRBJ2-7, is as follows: EPEVTQTPSHQVTQMGQEVILRCVPISNHLYFYWYRQILGQKVEFLVSFYNNEISEKSEIFDDQFSVERPDGSNFTLKIRSTKLEDSAMYFCASREASGSYEQYFGPGTRLTVT.